These T cell receptor beta chains were read from a single sample in a study of human T cells and chemical hapten exposure. TCRdb reanalysed the RACE reads using MiXCR and keeps one entry per CDR3 protein. Among 62,000 or so distinct CDR3 sequences, about a tenth were seen once, and the ten largest hold 4.5% to 6.5%. The sequencing used whole blood, collected in connection with sensitization to the hapten diphenylcyclopropenone (DPC). These receptors originate from a woman between 45 and 60 years old with alopecia areata. Some clones in this sample may be carry-over from other donors' samples. CDR3s include the opening cysteine and the closing phenylalanine or tryptophan. A D gene is named only where the DNA matches it firmly. Part of the rows lack a size; the others show once, few, many or a class for expanded clones.

v_call: TRBV7-6; j_call: TRBJ2-2; d_call: -; clone_size: -; cdr3_aa: CASSLGGGNTGELFF; cdr3_nt: TGTGCCAGCAGCTTAGGGGGCGGGAACACCGGGGAGCTGTTTTTT
v_call: TRBV2; j_call: TRBJ1-1; d_call: TRBD1; clone_size: few; cdr3_aa: CASRRPGQQNTEAFF; cdr3_nt: TGTGCCAGCAGGCGCCCGGGACAGCAGAACACTGAAGCTTTCTTT
v_call: TRBV28; j_call: TRBJ1-2; d_call: -; clone_size: -; cdr3_aa: CASTIPGFNYGYTF; cdr3_nt: TGTGCCAGCACCATACCGGGCTTCAACTATGGCTACACCTTC
v_call: TRBV7-2; j_call: TRBJ1-5; d_call: TRBD1; clone_size: many; cdr3_aa: CASSLRQGRLNQPQHF; cdr3_nt: TGTGCCAGCAGCTTGCGACAGGGCCGCCTCAATCAGCCCCAGCATTTT
v_call: TRBV28; j_call: TRBJ2-1; d_call: -; clone_size: -; cdr3_aa: CAGGPIGNEQFF; cdr3_nt: TGTGCCGGGGGGCCGATCGGCAATGAGCAGTTCTTC
v_call: TRBV24-1; j_call: TRBJ2-3; d_call: -; clone_size: few; cdr3_aa: CATSDFGVARDTQYF; cdr3_nt: TGTGCCACCAGTGATTTTGGGGTCGCCCGAGATACGCAGTATTTT
v_call: TRBV20-1; j_call: TRBJ2-5; d_call: -; clone_size: many; cdr3_aa: CSAPSAGAETQYF; cdr3_nt: TGCAGTGCCCCGTCCGCCGGGGCGGAGACCCAGTACTTC
v_call: TRBV7-9; j_call: TRBJ2-1; d_call: TRBD1; clone_size: -; cdr3_aa: CASNRDSSYNEQFF; cdr3_nt: TGTGCCAGCAACCGGGACAGTTCCTACAATGAGCAGTTCTTC
v_call: TRBV6-4; j_call: TRBJ1-5; d_call: TRBD1; clone_size: -; cdr3_aa: CASSGWGTGSGSNQPQHF; cdr3_nt: TGTGCCAGCAGTGGGTGGGGGACAGGGTCGGGATCGAATCAGCCCCAGCATTTT
v_call: TRBV7-9; j_call: TRBJ2-7; d_call: -; clone_size: -; cdr3_aa: CASSLERVDYEQYF; cdr3_nt: TGTGCCAGCAGCTTAGAGAGGGTGGACTACGAGCAGTACTTC
v_call: TRBV18; j_call: TRBJ1-3; d_call: -; clone_size: -; cdr3_aa: CASSPLQRSESIGNTIYF; cdr3_nt: TGTGCCAGCTCACCGCTCCAACGGTCAGAATCTATCGGAAACACCATATATTTT
v_call: TRBV7-2; j_call: TRBJ1-1; d_call: -; clone_size: few; cdr3_aa: CASSLFRGLMNTEAFF; cdr3_nt: TGTGCCAGCAGCTTGTTCCGGGGCCTAATGAACACTGAAGCTTTCTTT
v_call: TRBV28; j_call: TRBJ2-3; d_call: -; clone_size: many; cdr3_aa: CASSLPGEAVDTQYF; cdr3_nt: TGTGCCAGCAGTTTACCCGGGGAGGCTGTAGATACGCAGTATTTT
v_call: TRBV27; j_call: TRBJ2-3; d_call: TRBD2; clone_size: -; cdr3_aa: CASSSPGLAGGPSTDTQYF; cdr3_nt: TGTGCCAGCAGTTCCCCGGGACTAGCGGGAGGCCCCAGCACAGATACGCAGTATTTT
v_call: TRBV4-3; j_call: TRBJ1-2; d_call: -; clone_size: many; cdr3_aa: CASSPLTGYGYTF; cdr3_nt: TGCGCCAGCAGCCCCTTGACAGGCTATGGCTACACCTTC
v_call: TRBV20-1; j_call: TRBJ2-1; d_call: TRBD2; clone_size: few; cdr3_aa: CSARAASGGSYNEQFF; cdr3_nt: TGCAGTGCTAGAGCAGCTAGCGGGGGCTCCTACAATGAGCAGTTCTTC
v_call: TRBV5-6; j_call: TRBJ2-7; d_call: -; clone_size: -; cdr3_aa: CASSLTHEQYF; cdr3_nt: TGTGCCAGCAGCTTGACTCACGAGCAGTACTTC